This T cell receptor (beta chain) is drawn from a study of Ad26.COV2.S vaccination and SARS-CoV-2 variants (dated by TCRdb to the early 2020s). For context, the study as a whole: Vaccine-arm donors came from COV1001, a multicentre, randomized, double-blind, placebo-controlled phase I-IIa trial of Ad26.COV2.S in healthy adults. Ad26.COV2.S was administered intramuscularly at 5 x 10^10 or 1 x 10^11 viral particles, either as a single shot or as two shots given 56 days apart. TCRbeta repertoire sequencing served as the tool for gauging how specific and how broad the SARS-CoV-2-reactive T cell receptors were following Ad26.COV2.S vaccination. A total of about 30 samples were included in the TCR-sequenced set, comprising roughly 19 Ad26.COV2.S vaccine recipients, 5 placebo recipients and 8 SARS-CoV-2 convalescent individuals. Participants in the trial were split at random into five groups of five each, receiving low-dose or high-dose Ad26.COV2.S once or twice, or else placebo on both occasions. Blinding of investigators to trial group allocation was maintained during experiments and outcome assessment. Paper-wide results and their limitations: Vaccine and placebo recipients had comparable non-spike TCR breadth, which fits with the vaccine containing only spike. Spike-specific TCR breadth was higher in Ad26.COV2.S recipients than in placebo recipients (P = 0.0014). Comparing responses between vaccine doses or regimens was not something the study was powered to do. Substantial breadth of spike-specific CD8+ and CD4+ T cell responses was reported after vaccination. According to the authors, total T cell responses may have been underestimated by the TCR breadth and depth analyses.

CDR1 and CDR2 were assigned from the germline V gene as MNHEY and SVGEGT. From the cysteine up to the phenylalanine, the CDR3 has a length of 19 residues. The kept DNA is CDR3 alone, 57 bases in frame from the first base. For this chain, trimming is 4 bases at the V end and 3 bases at the J end, and the number of junction bases without a gene match is 13. TCRbeta CDR3 regions were sequenced with the immunoSEQ Assay. After extraction, genomic DNA underwent amplification by bias-controlled multiplex PCR, followed by high-throughput sequencing. Processing in the source paper ran as follows. Collapsing and filtering of sequences were performed to quantify the absolute abundance of each unique TCRbeta CDR3 region. T cell fraction was estimated by normalizing TCRbeta template counts to usable DNA, with usable DNA measured through amplification of reference genes found in all nucleated cells. Repertoire TCRs were annotated as SARS-CoV-2-specific when V gene, CDR3 amino acid sequence and J gene were exactly matched to a known reactive TCR set. The reference SARS-CoV-2 TCR set was derived from MIRA and filtered for enrichment in COVID-19-positive ImmuneCODE repertoires, a step that removed public or cross-reactive TCRs. Based on the MIRA antigens, annotated TCRs were further analysed at the level of specific ORF or position within ORF. Breadth was defined as annotated unique rearrangements over total unique productive rearrangements; depth was the summed frequency of those rearrangements. Group comparisons of TCR breadth used two-sided Wilcoxon rank-sum tests. TCRdb retrieved this table from immuneACCESS and kept in-frame rearrangements only. Not all clones are present; in checked studies, unresolved V genes account for under half, and no reason is known for the remainder. That table furnishes V, J and clone size, whereas the DNA furnished D and trimming. This sample has 350,000 to 600,000 clones in its table, and 89% of those were observed once. Of the sample, over 1.5% falls within the top ten clones.

Concerning this clone: Its target antigen remains unknown. Per-nucleotide qualities are absent, and no much larger clonotype sits a single base away.

This specimen's treatment or condition label, interpreted: some 19 received Ad26.COV2.S at low or high dose, single or two shots; several received placebo; per-sample allocation not given. For vaccine and placebo recipients, repertoires were sequenced using samples collected on day 63 after the first injection. Cohort 1b enrolled around 23 adults aged 18-55 years at a single site in Boston, USA, between 29 July and 7 August 2020. Ad26.COV2.S consisted of a replication-incompetent adenovirus type 26 vector by which a prefusion-stabilized SARS-CoV-2 spike protein from the original Wuhan strain was expressed.

This chain joins TRBV6-2 or TRBV6-3 to TRBJ2-6; a stretch of 9 junction bases matches TRBD1. The sequence came from a person aged 18-60 years who received the Ad26.COV2.S COVID-19 vaccine or a placebo. This specimen was peripheral blood, taken in a trial of Ad26.COV2.S vaccine versus placebo. In nucleotides, the sequence is TGTGCCAGCAGTTGGAACCGGGACAGGGCCTCCTTTGGGGCCAACGTCCTGACTTTC. Translated, this gives CASSWNRDRASFGANVLTF.